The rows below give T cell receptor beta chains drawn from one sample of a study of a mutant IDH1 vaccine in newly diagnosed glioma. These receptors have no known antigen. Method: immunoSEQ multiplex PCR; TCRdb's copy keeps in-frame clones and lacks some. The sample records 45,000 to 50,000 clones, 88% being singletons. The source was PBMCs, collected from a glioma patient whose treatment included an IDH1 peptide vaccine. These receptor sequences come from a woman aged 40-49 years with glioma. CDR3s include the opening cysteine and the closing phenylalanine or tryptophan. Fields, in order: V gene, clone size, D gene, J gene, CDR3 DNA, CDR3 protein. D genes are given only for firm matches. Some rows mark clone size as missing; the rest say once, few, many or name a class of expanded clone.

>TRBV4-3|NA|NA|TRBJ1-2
TGCGCCAGCAGCCAAGATCCCAGGGGTTTGCTTGGCTACACCTTC
CASSQDPRGLLGYTF
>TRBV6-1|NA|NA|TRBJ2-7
TGTGCCAGCAGCCACTCCTCCGAGCAGTACTTC
CASSHSSEQYF
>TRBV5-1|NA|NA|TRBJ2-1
TGCGCCAGCAGCCCCCAGCGGGCTCAAAACAATGAGCAGTTCTTC
CASSPQRAQNNEQFF
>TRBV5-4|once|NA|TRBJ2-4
TGTGCCAGCAGCTTGAGTCGCTTTGGAAACATTCAGTACTTC
CASSLSRFGNIQYF
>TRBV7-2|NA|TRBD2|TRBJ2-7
TGTGCCAGCAGCCCGGCCAGCGGGGGCAGGAACTACGAGCAGTACTTC
CASSPASGGRNYEQYF
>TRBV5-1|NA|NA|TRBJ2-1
TGCGCCAGCAGCGCCACAGGAAGCTCCTACAATGAGCAGTTCTTC
CASSATGSSYNEQFF
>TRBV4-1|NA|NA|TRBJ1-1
TGCGCCAGCAGCCAAGATCACGCGCCCCCCAGTTCGACGAACACTGAAGCTTTCTTT
CASSQDHAPPSSTNTEAFF
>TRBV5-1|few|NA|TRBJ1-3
TGCGCCAGCAGCTTGGGGGCAGATCCTGGAAACACCATATATTTT
CASSLGADPGNTIYF
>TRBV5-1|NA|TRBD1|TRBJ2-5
TGCGCCAGCAGACAGACAGGGGATGGGGAGACCCAGTACTTC
CASRQTGDGETQYF
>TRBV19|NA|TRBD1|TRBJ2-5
TGTGCCAGTATGGACAGGGGATTGCGGGAGACCCAGTACTTC
CASMDRGLRETQYF
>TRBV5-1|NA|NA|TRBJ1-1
TGCGCCAGCAGCTTTTCCTCAGGGAACACTGAAGCTTTCTTT
CASSFSSGNTEAFF
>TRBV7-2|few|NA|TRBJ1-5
TGTGCCAGCAGCCCCCACGCAGTTAGCAATCAGCCCCAGCATTTT
CASSPHAVSNQPQHF
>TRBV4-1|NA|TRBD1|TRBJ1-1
TGCGCCAGCAGCAAGGGGGGATTCCGGGACAGCTACACTGAAGCTTTCTTT
CASSKGGFRDSYTEAFF
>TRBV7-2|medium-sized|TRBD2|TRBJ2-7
TGTGCCAGCAGCTCGAGACTAGCGGGAGGATGGTCCTACGAGCAGTACTTC
CASSSRLAGGWSYEQYF
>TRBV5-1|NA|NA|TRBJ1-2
TGCGCCAGCAGCTCCCTCCCCCGGGGTGGGTATGGCTACACCTTC
CASSSLPRGGYGYTF
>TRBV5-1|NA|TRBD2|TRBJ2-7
TGCGCCAGCAGCTCATGGACTAGCGGGAGGGCCCCCGGAGAGCAGTACTTC
CASSSWTSGRAPGEQYF
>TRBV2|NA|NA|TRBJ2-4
TGTGCCAGCAGTGAAGGTCCCCAGTCCCTTCGGTTC
CASSEGPQSLRF
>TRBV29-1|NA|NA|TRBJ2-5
TGCAGCACCTACCAAGAGACCCAGTACTTC
CSTYQETQYF
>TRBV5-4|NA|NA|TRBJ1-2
TGTGCCAGCAGCCACAGGGATGGCTATGGCTACACCTTC
CASSHRDGYGYTF
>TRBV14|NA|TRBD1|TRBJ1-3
TGTGCCAGCAGCCAAACTGGAAGGGGGCGCGGAAACACCATATATTTT
CASSQTGRGRGNTIYF
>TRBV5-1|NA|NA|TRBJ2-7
TGCGCCAGCAGCTCAACCGCCTCAGGGGTAAAGCGCTCCTACGAGCAGTACTTC
CASSSTASGVKRSYEQYF
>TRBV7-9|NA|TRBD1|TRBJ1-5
TGTGCCAGCAGCACCGGACAGGCGTCACAGAATCAGCCCCAGCATTTT
CASSTGQASQNQPQHF